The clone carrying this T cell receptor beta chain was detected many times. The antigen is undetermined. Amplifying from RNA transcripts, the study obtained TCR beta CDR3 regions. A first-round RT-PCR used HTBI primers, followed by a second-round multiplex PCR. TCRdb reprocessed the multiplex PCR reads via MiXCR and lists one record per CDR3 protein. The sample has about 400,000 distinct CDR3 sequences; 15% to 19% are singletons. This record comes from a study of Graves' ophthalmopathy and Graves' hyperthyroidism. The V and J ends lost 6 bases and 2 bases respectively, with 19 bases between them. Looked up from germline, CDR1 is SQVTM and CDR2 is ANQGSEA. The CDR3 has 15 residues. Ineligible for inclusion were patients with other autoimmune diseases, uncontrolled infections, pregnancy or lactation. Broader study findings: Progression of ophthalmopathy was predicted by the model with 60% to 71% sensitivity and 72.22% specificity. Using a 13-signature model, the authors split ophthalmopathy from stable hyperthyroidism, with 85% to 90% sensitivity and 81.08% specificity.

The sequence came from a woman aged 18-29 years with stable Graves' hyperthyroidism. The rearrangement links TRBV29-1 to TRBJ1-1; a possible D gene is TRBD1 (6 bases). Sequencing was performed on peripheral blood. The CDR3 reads CSVSTWTDYNTEAFF. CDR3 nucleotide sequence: TGCAGCGTATCTACCTGGACAGACTATAACACTGAAGCTTTCTTT. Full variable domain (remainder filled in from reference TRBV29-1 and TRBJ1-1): SAVISQKPSRDICQRGTSLTIQCQVDSQVTMMFWYRQQPGQSLTLIATANQGSEATYESGFVIDKFPISRPNLTFSTLTVSNMSPEDSSIYLCSVSTWTDYNTEAFFGQGTRLTVV.